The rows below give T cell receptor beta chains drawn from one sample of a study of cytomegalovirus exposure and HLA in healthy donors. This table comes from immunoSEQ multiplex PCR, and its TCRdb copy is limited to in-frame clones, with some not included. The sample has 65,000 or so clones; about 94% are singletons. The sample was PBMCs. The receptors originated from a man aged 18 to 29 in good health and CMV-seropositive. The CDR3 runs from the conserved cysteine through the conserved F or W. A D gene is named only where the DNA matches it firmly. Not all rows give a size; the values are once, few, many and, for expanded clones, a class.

CDR3: CASSLGTGGYYEQYF
DNA: TGTGCCAGCAGCTTGGGGACAGGAGGATACTACGAGCAGTACTTC
D: TRBD1
J: TRBJ2-7
size: .
V: TRBV7-9

CDR3: CASSPGTSVFTDTQYF
DNA: TGTGCCAGCAGCCCCGGGACTAGCGTGTTCACAGATACGCAGTATTTT
D: TRBD2
J: TRBJ2-3
size: .
V: TRBV9

CDR3: CASSAEGQGTDTQYF
DNA: TGTGCCAGCAGCGCTGAGGGACAGGGAACAGATACGCAGTATTTT
D: TRBD1
J: TRBJ2-3
size: .
V: TRBV9

CDR3: CASSSWQGQGKNSPLHF
DNA: TGCGCCAGCAGCTCGTGGCAAGGACAGGGGAAAAATTCACCCCTCCACTTT
D: TRBD1
J: TRBJ1-6
size: .
V: TRBV4-1

CDR3: CASSLVSGGYNEQFF
DNA: TGTGCCAGCAGCCTCGTGAGCGGGGGTTACAATGAGCAGTTCTTC
D: TRBD2
J: TRBJ2-1
size: .
V: TRBV9

CDR3: CASSEYGQGSYEQYF
DNA: TGTGCCAGCAGTGAGTACGGACAGGGGTCCTACGAGCAGTACTTC
D: TRBD1
J: TRBJ2-7
size: .
V: TRBV2

CDR3: CASSLVQSEAFF
DNA: TGTGCCAGCAGCTTGGTACAGAGTGAAGCTTTCTTT
D: .
J: TRBJ1-1
size: .
V: TRBV5-4

CDR3: CASTKGDRGGGELFF
DNA: TGTGCCAGCACCAAAGGGGACAGGGGAGGAGGGGAGCTGTTTTTT
D: TRBD1
J: TRBJ2-2
size: once
V: TRBV28

CDR3: CASSVDPRGGGYEQYF
DNA: TGTGCCAGCAGCGTAGATCCGCGGGGGGGAGGGTACGAGCAGTACTTC
D: TRBD2
J: TRBJ2-7
size: once
V: TRBV9

CDR3: CATSRGQASEKLFF
DNA: TGTGCCACCAGCAGAGGACAGGCGAGTGAAAAACTGTTTTTT
D: .
J: TRBJ1-4
size: .
V: TRBV15

CDR3: CASSLYQGGTTEAFF
DNA: TGTGCCAGCAGTTTATATCAGGGGGGCACCACTGAAGCTTTCTTT
D: TRBD1
J: TRBJ1-1
size: .
V: TRBV27

CDR3: CASSQETGGLYGYTF
DNA: TGCGCCAGCAGCCAAGAAACAGGGGGTCTCTATGGCTACACCTTC
D: TRBD1
J: TRBJ1-2
size: .
V: TRBV4-1

CDR3: CASGQYYEQYF
DNA: TGTGCCAGTGGACAGTACTACGAGCAGTACTTC
D: .
J: TRBJ2-7
size: .
V: TRBV19

CDR3: CASSFYQGNGELFF
DNA: TGTGCCAGCAGTTTTTACCAGGGGAACGGGGAGCTGTTTTTT
D: .
J: TRBJ2-2
size: .
V: TRBV27

CDR3: CASSSQGEATEAFF
DNA: TGTGCCAGCAGTTCACAGGGGGAGGCAACTGAAGCTTTCTTT
D: TRBD1
J: TRBJ1-1
size: .
V: TRBV28

CDR3: CASSLVLAGEVEQFF
DNA: TGCGCCAGCAGCTTGGTACTAGCGGGAGAGGTTGAGCAGTTCTTC
D: TRBD2
J: TRBJ2-1
size: .
V: TRBV5-1

CDR3: CASSSGWTGGIEQFF
DNA: TGTGCCAGCAGCTCCGGGTGGACAGGGGGCATTGAGCAGTTCTTC
D: TRBD1
J: TRBJ2-1
size: .
V: TRBV5-5

CDR3: CASSVGDISTYGYTF
DNA: TGTGCCAGCAGCGTAGGTGACATTTCGACCTATGGCTACACCTTC
D: .
J: TRBJ1-2
size: .
V: TRBV9

CDR3: CASSRLSGSYEQYF
DNA: TGTGCCAGCAGTCGACTCTCGGGCTCCTACGAGCAGTACTTC
D: .
J: TRBJ2-7
size: .
V: TRBV27

CDR3: CASTTYVAVNSYNEQFF
DNA: TGTGCCAGCACCACCTACGTAGCAGTAAATTCCTACAATGAGCAGTTCTTC
D: .
J: TRBJ2-1
size: .
V: TRBV28

CDR3: CASRRTATDTQYF
DNA: TGTGCCAGCAGGAGAACAGCCACAGATACGCAGTATTTT
D: .
J: TRBJ2-3
size: once
V: TRBV6-1

CDR3: CASSELGTSYNEQFF
DNA: TGTGCCAGCAGTGAACTTGGGACTAGTTACAATGAGCAGTTCTTC
D: TRBD2
J: TRBJ2-1
size: once
V: TRBV6-1